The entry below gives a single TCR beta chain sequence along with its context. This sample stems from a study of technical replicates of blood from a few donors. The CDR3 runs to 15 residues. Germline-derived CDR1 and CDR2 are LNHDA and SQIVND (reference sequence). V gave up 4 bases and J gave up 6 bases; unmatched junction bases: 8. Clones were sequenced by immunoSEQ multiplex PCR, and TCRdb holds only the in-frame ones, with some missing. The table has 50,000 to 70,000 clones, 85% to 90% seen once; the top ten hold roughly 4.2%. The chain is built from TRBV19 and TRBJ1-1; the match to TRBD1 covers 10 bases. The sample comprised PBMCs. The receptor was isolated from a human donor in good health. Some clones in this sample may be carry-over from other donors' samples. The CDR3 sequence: CASSKPGQGIPEAFF. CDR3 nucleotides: TGTGCCAGTAGTAAACCGGGACAGGGGATTCCTGAAGCTTTCTTT. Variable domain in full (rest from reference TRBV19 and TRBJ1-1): DGGITQSPKYLFRKEGQNVTLSCEQNLNHDAMYWYRQDPGQGLRLIYYSQIVNDFQKGDIAEGYSVSREKKESFPLTVTSAQKNPTAFYLCASSKPGQGIPEAFFGQGTRLTVV.